The 23 T cell receptor beta chains below come from one sample, sequenced in a study of regulatory T cells in long-lasting Graves disease. Assembly of TCR beta libraries relied on iRepertoire HTBI primers together with Arm-PCR of CDR3 regions. One entry per CDR3 protein, called by TCRdb with MiXCR from the multiplex PCR reads. Of roughly 300,000 distinct CDR3 sequences listed, roughly 21% were seen once; the top ten hold around 30%. Stated time point: persistent/refractory GD, antithyroid drugs over 5 years with positive TRAb. From RNA extracted from PBMCs, the TCR library was made. Sample: peripheral blood mononuclear cells (PBMCs), taken when the disease was refractory, from a patient treated with antithyroid drugs. The source of these receptors is a female donor with Graves disease.

This clonotype was observed many times. This chain links TRBV2 with TRBJ2-7; tentatively, D is TRBD1 (6 bases). Germline lookup yields CDR1 SNHLY and CDR2 FYNNEI. Trimming removed 3 bases from V and 5 bases from J, with 14 bases in between. CDR3 length equals 14 residues. The CDR3 DNA follows: TGTGCCAGCAGTGAGACAGGATCATTTAACGAGCAGTACTTC. Translated, it gives CASSETGSFNEQYF.

The CDR3 DNA reads as TGTGCCAGCAGTTTTGGGCTGACGGGGACTGAAGCTTTCTTT. It encodes CASSFGLTGTEAFF. The chain couples TRBV6-5 to TRBJ1-1; D is undetermined. The CDR3 loop spans 14 amino acids. The ends were cut back, 4 bases at V and 5 bases at J, with 14 bases in the middle. From germline, CDR1 is MNHEY and CDR2 SVGAGI.

This clonotype was observed many times. This sequence joins TRBV6-1 and TRBJ1-6; no firm D call. The ends were cut back, 4 bases at V and 0 bases at J, with 13 bases in the middle. Germline V gives CDR1 MNHNS, CDR2 SASEGT. This CDR3 has 17 amino acids. Here the CDR3 DNA reads TGTGCCAGCAGTGTCCTGACTTCGAGCTCCTATAATTCACCCCTCCACTTT. Residues: CASSVLTSSSYNSPLHF.

The CDR3 is CSAPYSGKGGELFF. DNA of the CDR3: TGCAGTGCGCCTTATAGCGGGAAAGGCGGGGAGCTGTTTTTT. The rearrangement joins TRBV20-1 to TRBJ2-2, with TRBD2 matching over 8 bases. CDR1 DFQATT and CDR2 SNEGSKA come from the germline V gene (reference sequence). J lost 7 bases, V lost 6 bases, and 10 bases had no gene match. The CDR3 spans 14 residues.

This clonotype was counted between two and nine times. The J gene is TRBJ2-7, the V gene TRBV12-3 or TRBV12-4; possible D gene TRBD1, 6 bases. Trimming stripped 0 bases from V and 1 base from J, with 10 bases between. The CDR3 length is 15 residues. DNA of the CDR3: TGTGCCAGCAGTTTAGCTCTGGACAGATCCTACGAGCAGTACTTC. It yields the protein CASSLALDRSYEQYF.

The chain combines TRBV20-1 with TRBJ2-5, with a weak D call TRBD1 (5 bases). Looked up from germline, CDR1 is DFQATT and CDR2 is SNEGSKA (reference sequence). With 5 bases removed from V and 4 bases from J, the gap between germline ends came to 17 bases. The CDR3 length is 14 residues. CDR3 protein: CSALDRRGSETQYF. The CDR3 coding sequence is TGCAGTGCTCTCGACAGAAGGGGATCAGAGACCCAGTACTTC.

CDR3 loop: CASSRSQGFFGYTF. The CDR3 DNA reads as TGTGCCAGTAGTCGATCACAGGGTTTTTTCGGCTACACCTTC. The chain uses TRBV19 and TRBJ1-2; a weak D match, TRBD1 (6 bases). Trimming pared 5 bases from V and 8 bases from J, leaving 18 bases between. The CDR3 contains 14 residues. CDR1 and CDR2 (germline): LNHDA, SQIVND (reference sequence).

The chain links TRBV13 to TRBJ1-5, with TRBD1 identical over 9 bases. Germline trimming cut 4 bases from V and 7 bases from J; bases unmatched to any gene: 2. The germline gives CDR1 PRHDT, CDR2 FYEKMQ (reference sequence). The CDR3 consists of 13 residues. The CDR3 DNA reads TGTGCCAGCAGCTGGGACAGGGACCAGCCCCAGCATTTT. Translating it yields CASSWDRDQPQHF.

This clonotype was counted between two and nine times. The chain carries TRBV10-3 and TRBJ2-2; D is uncertain. V lost 2 bases, J lost 7 bases, and 5 bases lay in between. This CDR3 has 12 amino acids. Germline V CDR1 and CDR2: ENHRY, SYGVKD. This chain's CDR3 is CAISERVGELFF. In DNA form, the CDR3 reads TGTGCCATCAGTGAGCGGGTCGGGGAGCTGTTTTTT.

The V and J genes are TRBV28 and TRBJ2-3; 11 nucleotides line up with TRBD2. Germline loops: CDR1 MDHEN, CDR2 SYDVKM. J gave up 4 bases and V 6 bases, and 12 bases lay outside the gene matches. This CDR3 region has 17 residues. DNA of the CDR3: TGTGCCAGCAGCCGAACTAGACTAGCGGGATTTTCAGATACGCAGTATTTT. Translating gives CASSRTRLAGFSDTQYF.

This clonotype was detected many times. The chain recombines TRBV6-5 with TRBJ1-4; D remains ambiguous. V was clipped by 2 bases and J by 0 bases, with 10 bases between them. CDR1 is MNHEY, CDR2 SVGAGI, per germline. The CDR3 spans 16 residues. In DNA, the CDR3 is TGTGCCAGCAGTTACGTCACCCCGGCAACTAATGAAAAACTGTTTTTT. It yields the protein CASSYVTPATNEKLFF.

This chain connects TRBV7-3 to TRBJ2-2; 12 bases match TRBD2. Per the germline V gene, CDR1 is SGHTA and CDR2 is FQGTGA. Trimming removed 5 bases from V and 7 bases from J; junction bases left unmatched: 5. There are 15 residues in the CDR3. As DNA, the CDR3 is TGTGCCAGCAGCATCTCTAGCGGGAGGGTCGGGGAGCTGTTTTTT. This codes for CASSISSGRVGELFF.

This clonotype was seen at least ten times. The CDR3 sequence is CASSLTYGQETQYF. The CDR3 DNA reads as TGCGCCAGCAGCCTGACGTATGGGCAAGAGACCCAGTACTTC. The chain carries TRBV4-1 and TRBJ2-5; D unclear. The CDR3 is made up of 14 amino acids. Germline V gene lookup returns CDR1 MGHRA and CDR2 YSYEKL. Trimming shortened V by 4 bases and J by 2 bases, and 11 bases separated the two germline ends.

Ten or more counts support this clonotype. An end of the junction does not agree with germline; a read error may underlie this. The genes are TRBV6-1 and TRBJ1-2; unclear D gene. The germline gives CDR1 MNHNS, CDR2 SASEGT. The CDR3 is made up of 13 amino acids. As DNA, the CDR3 is TGTGCCAGCAAACGTAGCGACATAAATGGCCACACCTTC. This gives the protein CASKRSDINGHTF.

At least ten counts were recorded for this clonotype. V and J are TRBV6-5 and TRBJ1-2, with TRBD1 as a possible D gene (5 bases). V shed 2 bases and J shed 9 bases, with 16 bases lying between them. Germline V gene lookup returns CDR1 MNHEY and CDR2 SVGAGI. There are 14 residues in the CDR3. The CDR3 region is CASSYASGSGRYTF. Here the CDR3 DNA reads TGTGCCAGCAGTTACGCCTCAGGGTCCGGTCGCTACACCTTC.

Ten or more counts support this clonotype. The chain employs TRBV2 and TRBJ1-2, with D maybe TRBD1 (6 bases). Germline loops: CDR1 SNHLY, CDR2 FYNNEI. The V gene lost 1 base and the J gene lost 8 bases, with 14 bases spanning the gap. The CDR3 extends over 14 amino acids. CDR3 residues: CASSEGTGIKGYTF. For the CDR3, the DNA is TGTGCCAGCAGTGAAGGAACAGGGATTAAAGGCTACACCTTC.

This clonotype was seen repeatedly, ten times or more. The chain is built from TRBV30 and TRBJ1-2; 7 bases align to TRBD1. Trimming at V came to 0 bases and at J to 8 bases, leaving 6 bases not matched to a gene. Germline CDR1 and CDR2: GTSNPN and SVGIG (reference sequence). The CDR3 spans 13 residues. This CDR3 reads CAWSVRGRFGYTF. The CDR3 DNA reads as TGTGCCTGGAGTGTAAGGGGGCGATTCGGCTACACCTTC.

CDR3 residues: CASSLGGGVNYGYTF. The CDR3 DNA is TGTGCCAGCAGCTTGGGCGGGGGCGTTAACTATGGCTACACCTTC. The chain combines TRBV6-2 or TRBV6-3 with TRBJ1-2, with a possible D match to TRBD1 (6 bases). Germline assignment: CDR1 MNHEY and CDR2 SVGEGT. CDR3 length: 15 residues. Trimming removed 6 bases from V and 1 base from J, with 15 bases in between.

This clonotype was observed many times. The chain employs TRBV10-3 and TRBJ1-1; a possible D gene is TRBD1 (5 bases). The CDR3 sequence is 14 residues long. Germline CDR1 reads ENHRY; CDR2 reads SYGVKD. The V and J ends lost 2 bases and 1 base respectively, with 8 bases between them. The CDR3 reads CAISEPGQNTEAFF. The CDR3 DNA reads TGTGCCATCAGTGAGCCCGGACAGAACACTGAAGCTTTCTTT.

This clonotype came up many times. The chain recombines TRBV2 with TRBJ2-7; TRBD1 matches at 7 bases. Germline V gene lookup returns CDR1 SNHLY and CDR2 FYNNEI. The CDR3 runs to 21 residues. V lost 3 bases, J lost 2 bases, and 25 bases stayed unmatched. Written as DNA, the CDR3 is TGTGCCAGCAGTGAGTCATTGTGGGGACAGAGAGTTAATCGGGGTCCCTACGAGCAGTACTTC. Amino acids: CASSESLWGQRVNRGPYEQYF.

This clonotype has a count of ten or more. The V gene is TRBV18, the J gene TRBJ1-6, with D perhaps TRBD1 (5 bases). Germline V gives CDR1 KGHSH, CDR2 LQKENI. V lost 2 bases and J lost 0, with 5 bases in between. This CDR3 is 15 amino acids long. This chain's CDR3 is CASSPRGSYNSPLHF. CDR3 DNA sequence: TGTGCCAGCTCACCAAGGGGCTCCTATAATTCACCCCTCCACTTT. The whole variable domain, remainder taken from reference TRBV18 and TRBJ1-6, is NAGVMQNPRHLVRRRGQEARLRCSPMKGHSHVYWYRQLPEEGLKFMVYLQKENIIDESGMPKERFSAEFPKEGPSILRIQQVVRGDSAAYFCASSPRGSYNSPLHFGNGTRLTVT.

This chain connects TRBV13 to TRBJ2-7; D ambiguous. The CDR3 is made up of 13 amino acids. Germline values: CDR1 PRHDT, CDR2 FYEKMQ (reference sequence). Trimming cost V 0 bases and J 9 bases, with 12 bases left between them. The CDR3, as DNA: TGTGCCAGCAGCTTAGGCAGTGAGGTAGTGCAGTACTTC. This sequence encodes CASSLGSEVVQYF. The whole variable domain, remainder taken from reference TRBV13 and TRBJ2-7, is AAGVIQSPRHLIKEKRETATLKCYPIPRHDTVYWYQQGPGQDPQFLISFYEKMQSDKGSIPDRFSAQQFSDYHSELNMSSLELGDSALYFCASSLGSEVVQYFGPGTRLTVT.

This clonotype was counted at least ten times. This sequence joins TRBV2 and TRBJ1-2, with 10 nucleotides matching TRBD1. V lost 7 bases, J lost 3 bases, and 8 bases stayed unmatched. The CDR3 is made up of 15 amino acids. Germline V gives CDR1 SNHLY, CDR2 FYNNEI. Here the CDR3 reads CASMTGQGEDYGYTF. The DNA for the CDR3 is TGTGCCAGCATGACCGGACAGGGGGAGGACTATGGCTACACCTTC. The full variable domain, with the rest looked up from reference TRBV2 and TRBJ1-2, is EPEVTQTPSHQVTQMGQEVILRCVPISNHLYFYWYRQILGQKVEFLVSFYNNEISEKSEIFDDQFSVERPDGSNFTLKIRSTKLEDSAMYFCASMTGQGEDYGYTFGSGTRLTVV.